This record looks at one T cell receptor (beta chain) sequence and its context. As originally analysed: Amplifying reference gene primers gave estimates of nucleated cell counts. Assay used: immunoSEQ multiplex PCR; TCRdb lists only in-frame clones, some missing. V and J calls plus clone size are reproduced from that table; the DNA served to infer D and trimming. This table holds around 330,000 clones, around 85% found once. In terms of age and location, participants ranged from roughly 18 to 90 years and lived in around 22 US areas. These data are taken from a study of blood T cell repertoires in COVID-19. Per the germline V gene, CDR1 is SGHAT and CDR2 is FQNNGV. The CDR3 runs 15 residues. Trimming at V came to 6 bases and at J to 2 bases, leaving 7 bases not matched to a gene.

Sequencing was performed on PBMCs or T cells enriched from blood (not recorded which). This TCR was sampled from a woman aged 25 to 39 who had been exposed to COVID-19. The chain carries TRBV11-2 and TRBJ2-1; the match to TRBD2 covers 7 bases. The CDR3 region is CASRVEAGPYNEQFF. The CDR3 DNA is TGTGCCAGCAGGGTGGAAGCGGGGCCCTACAATGAGCAGTTCTTC.